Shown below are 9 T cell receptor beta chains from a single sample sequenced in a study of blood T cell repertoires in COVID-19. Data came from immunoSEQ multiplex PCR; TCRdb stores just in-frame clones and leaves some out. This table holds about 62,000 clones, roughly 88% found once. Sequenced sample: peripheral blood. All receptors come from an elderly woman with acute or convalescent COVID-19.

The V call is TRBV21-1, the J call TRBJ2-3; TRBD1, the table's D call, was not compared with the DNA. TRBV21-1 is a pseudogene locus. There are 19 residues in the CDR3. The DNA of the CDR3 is TGTGCCAGCAGCAAGTGGCCCGCAATTCCCCTGGGGGCTGGGGATACGCAGTATTTT. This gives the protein CASSKWPAIPLGAGDTQYF.

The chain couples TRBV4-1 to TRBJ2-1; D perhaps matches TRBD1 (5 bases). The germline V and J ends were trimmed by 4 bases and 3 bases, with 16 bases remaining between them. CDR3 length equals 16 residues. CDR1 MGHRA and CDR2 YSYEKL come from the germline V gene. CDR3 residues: CASSPTRQGFYNEQFF. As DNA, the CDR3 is TGCGCCAGCAGCCCCACCCGGCAGGGCTTCTACAATGAGCAGTTCTTC.

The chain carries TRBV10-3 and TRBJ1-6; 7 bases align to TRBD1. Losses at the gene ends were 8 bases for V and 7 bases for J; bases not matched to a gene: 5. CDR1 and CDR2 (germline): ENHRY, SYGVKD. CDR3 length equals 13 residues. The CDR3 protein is CAIAPGQNSPLHF. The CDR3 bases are TGTGCCATCGCCCCGGGACAGAATTCACCCCTCCACTTT.

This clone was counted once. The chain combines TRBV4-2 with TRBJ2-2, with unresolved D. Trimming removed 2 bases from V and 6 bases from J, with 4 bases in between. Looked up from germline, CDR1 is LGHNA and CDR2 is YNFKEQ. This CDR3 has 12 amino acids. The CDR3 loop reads CASSQRAGELFF. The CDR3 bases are TGTGCCAGCAGCCAACGGGCCGGGGAGCTGTTTTTT.

This CDR3 is CASSGGSTDTQYF. The DNA for the CDR3 is TGTGCCAGCAGCGGGGGGAGCACAGATACGCAGTATTTT. The chain is built from TRBV28 and TRBJ2-3, with 7 bases matching TRBD2. V lost 6 bases, J lost 0 bases, and 0 bases stayed unmatched. CDR3 length: 13 residues. Germline V CDR1 and CDR2: MDHEN, SYDVKM.

CDR3 amino acids: CASSPQRGSLGYTF. Written as DNA, the CDR3 is TGTGCCAGCAGTCCCCAGCGGGGGTCGCTTGGCTACACCTTC. The rearrangement links TRBV6-5 to TRBJ1-2; possibly TRBD1 for D (5 bases). Germline-derived CDR1 and CDR2 are MNHEY and SVGAGI. The CDR3 is 14 residues long. Trimming removed 5 bases at V and 7 bases at J, with 17 bases between.

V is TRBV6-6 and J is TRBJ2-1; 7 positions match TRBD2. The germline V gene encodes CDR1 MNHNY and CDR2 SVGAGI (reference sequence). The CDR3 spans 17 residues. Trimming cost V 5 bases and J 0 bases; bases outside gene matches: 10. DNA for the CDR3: TGTGCCAGCAGTCAGACCCGGGGGGTGCGCTCCTACAATGAGCAGTTCTTC. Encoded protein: CASSQTRGVRSYNEQFF.

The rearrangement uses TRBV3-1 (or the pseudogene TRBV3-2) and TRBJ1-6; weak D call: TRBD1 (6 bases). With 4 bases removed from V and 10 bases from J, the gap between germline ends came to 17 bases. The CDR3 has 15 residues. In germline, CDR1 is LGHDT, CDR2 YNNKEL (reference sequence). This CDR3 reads CASSLTVKQGSPLHF. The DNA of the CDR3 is TGTGCCAGCAGCCTAACAGTAAAACAGGGATCACCCCTCCACTTT.

The CDR3 DNA reads as TGTGCCACCAGTGATGGGGGGAAGAACACTGAAGCTTTCTTT. Amino acid sequence: CATSDGGKNTEAFF. V and J are TRBV24-1 and TRBJ1-1; tentatively, D is TRBD1 (5 bases). V was cut by 3 bases and J by 1 base, with 8 bases left in between. Per the germline V gene, CDR1 is KGHDR and CDR2 is SFDVKD. CDR3 length: 14 amino acids.